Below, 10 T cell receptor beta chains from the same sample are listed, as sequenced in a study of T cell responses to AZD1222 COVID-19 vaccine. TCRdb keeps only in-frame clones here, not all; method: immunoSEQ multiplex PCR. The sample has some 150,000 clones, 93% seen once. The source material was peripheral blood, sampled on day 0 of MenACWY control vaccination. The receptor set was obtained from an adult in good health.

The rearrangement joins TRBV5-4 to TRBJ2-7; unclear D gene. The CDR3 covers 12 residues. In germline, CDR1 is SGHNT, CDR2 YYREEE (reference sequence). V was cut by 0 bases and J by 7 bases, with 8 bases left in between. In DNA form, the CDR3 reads TGTGCCAGCAGCTTGGAGACGAGGGAGCAGTACTTC. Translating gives CASSLETREQYF.

The CDR3 DNA reads as TGTGCCAGCAGCTTTACAGGGGTCTATGGCTACACCTTC. Protein product: CASSFTGVYGYTF. V and J are TRBV13 and TRBJ1-2; TRBD1 agrees at 7 bases. From germline, CDR1 is PRHDT and CDR2 FYEKMQ (reference sequence). The CDR3 totals 13 residues. V gave up 3 bases and J gave up 4 bases; unmatched junction bases: 2.

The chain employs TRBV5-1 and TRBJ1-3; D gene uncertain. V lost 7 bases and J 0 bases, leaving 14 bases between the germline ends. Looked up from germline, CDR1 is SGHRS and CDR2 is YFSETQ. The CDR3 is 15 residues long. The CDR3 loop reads CASREGLGSGNTIYF. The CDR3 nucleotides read TGCGCCAGCCGCGAGGGCTTAGGCTCTGGAAACACCATATATTTT.

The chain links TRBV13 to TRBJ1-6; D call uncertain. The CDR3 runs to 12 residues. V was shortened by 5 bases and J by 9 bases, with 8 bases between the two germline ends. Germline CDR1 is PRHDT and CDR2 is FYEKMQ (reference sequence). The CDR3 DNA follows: TGTGCCAGCAGCCAGCAAGGTTCACCCCTCCACTTT. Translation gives CASSQQGSPLHF.

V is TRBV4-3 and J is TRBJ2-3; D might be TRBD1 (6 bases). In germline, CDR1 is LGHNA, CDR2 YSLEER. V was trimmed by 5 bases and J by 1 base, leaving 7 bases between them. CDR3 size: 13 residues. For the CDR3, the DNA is TGCGCCAGCAGCGCAGGGGGCACAGATACGCAGTATTTT. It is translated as CASSAGGTDTQYF.

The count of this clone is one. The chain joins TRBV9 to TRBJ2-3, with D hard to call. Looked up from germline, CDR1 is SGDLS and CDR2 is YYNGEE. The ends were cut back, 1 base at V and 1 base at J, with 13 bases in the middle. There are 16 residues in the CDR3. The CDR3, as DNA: TGTGCCAGCAGCGTATCCCCCGGGTTGGGCACAGATACGCAGTATTTT. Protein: CASSVSPGLGTDTQYF.

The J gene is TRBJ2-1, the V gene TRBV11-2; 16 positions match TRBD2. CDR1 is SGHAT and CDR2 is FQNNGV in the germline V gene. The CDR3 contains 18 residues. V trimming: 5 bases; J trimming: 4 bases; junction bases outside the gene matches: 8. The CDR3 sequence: CASSPGTSGRAKYNEQFF. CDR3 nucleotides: TGTGCCAGCAGCCCCGGGACTAGCGGGAGGGCCAAATACAATGAGCAGTTCTTC.

The DNA for the CDR3 is TGTGCCACCCGAGGTACCGGGGAGCTGTTTTTT. It yields the protein CATRGTGELFF. The chain is built from TRBV12-3 or TRBV12-4 and TRBJ2-2; no clear D gene. This CDR3 region has 11 residues. V lost 10 bases and J lost 5, with 8 bases in between.

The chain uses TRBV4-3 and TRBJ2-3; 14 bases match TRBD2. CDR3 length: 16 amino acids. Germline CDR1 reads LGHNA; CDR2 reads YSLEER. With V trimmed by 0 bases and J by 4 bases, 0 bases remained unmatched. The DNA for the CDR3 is TGCGCCAGCAGCCAAGAGACTAGCGGGGGGGCAGATACGCAGTATTTT. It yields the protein CASSQETSGGADTQYF.

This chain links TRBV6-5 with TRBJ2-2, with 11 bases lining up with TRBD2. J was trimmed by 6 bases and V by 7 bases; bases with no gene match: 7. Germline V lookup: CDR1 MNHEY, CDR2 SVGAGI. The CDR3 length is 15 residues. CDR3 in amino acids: CASTKLAGAAGELFF. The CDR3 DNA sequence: TGTGCCAGCACCAAACTAGCGGGAGCGGCCGGGGAGCTGTTTTTT.